The rows below give T cell receptor beta chains drawn from one sample of a study of blood T cell repertoires in COVID-19. Profiled with immunoSEQ multiplex PCR; TCRdb holds only in-frame clones, not every one. The table has under 300,000 clones, approximately 84% seen once. Sequencing used peripheral blood. The receptors come from a human donor with COVID-19, enrolled during active disease. The donor label of this sample is uncertain. The CDR3 runs from the conserved cysteine through the conserved F or W. The order of the fields is D gene, J gene, clone size, V gene, CDR3 DNA, CDR3 protein. D genes are given only for firm matches. Not every row has a clone size; where given, it reads once, few, many or a size class.

D gene: NA; J gene: TRBJ1-2; clone size: NA; V gene: TRBV24-1; CDR3 DNA: TGTGCCACCAGTGATTGGGCGTTCTATGGCTACACCTTC; CDR3 protein: CATSDWAFYGYTF
D gene: NA; J gene: TRBJ2-3; clone size: NA; V gene: TRBV9; CDR3 DNA: TGTGCCAGCAGCGTAGTGGGCGAATCAAGCACAGATACGCAGTATTTT; CDR3 protein: CASSVVGESSTDTQYF
D gene: TRBD1; J gene: TRBJ1-5; clone size: NA; V gene: TRBV20-1; CDR3 DNA: TGCAGTGCTAGTAAGGTCCAGGGGGACGTTGGCAATCAGCCCCAGCATTTT; CDR3 protein: CSASKVQGDVGNQPQHF
D gene: TRBD1; J gene: TRBJ2-2; clone size: NA; V gene: TRBV9; CDR3 DNA: TGTGCCAGCAGCGGGACAGGTACCGGGGAGCTGTTTTTT; CDR3 protein: CASSGTGTGELFF
D gene: TRBD2; J gene: TRBJ2-7; clone size: once; V gene: TRBV7-7; CDR3 DNA: TGTGCTAGCAGCTTCCCGGATAGCGGGACGACGCCGAATTACGAGCAGTACTTC; CDR3 protein: CASSFPDSGTTPNYEQYF
D gene: NA; J gene: TRBJ1-5; clone size: NA; V gene: TRBV28; CDR3 DNA: TGTGCCAGCGTTGGGGCCTCAGGGGTAGATCAGCCCCAGCATTTT; CDR3 protein: CASVGASGVDQPQHF
D gene: TRBD2; J gene: TRBJ2-1; clone size: NA; V gene: TRBV2; CDR3 DNA: TGTGCCAGCGGGGAGGGAAAGTCTTCTTACAATGAGCAGTTCTTC; CDR3 protein: CASGEGKSSYNEQFF
D gene: TRBD2; J gene: TRBJ2-1; clone size: NA; V gene: TRBV7-7; CDR3 DNA: TGTGCTAGCAGGGATGCGGGAGAGAACTACAATGAGCAGTTCTTC; CDR3 protein: CASRDAGENYNEQFF
D gene: NA; J gene: TRBJ1-1; clone size: NA; V gene: TRBV5-1; CDR3 DNA: TGCGCCAGCAGCTTGTTGAGGGGGAGCACTGAAGCTTTCTTT; CDR3 protein: CASSLLRGSTEAFF
D gene: TRBD1; J gene: TRBJ1-6; clone size: once; V gene: TRBV3-1/TRBV3-2; CDR3 DNA: TGTGCCAGCAGCCCCCACCCGACAGGGCTGCGACCCCTCCACTTT; CDR3 protein: CASSPHPTGLRPLHF
D gene: TRBD1; J gene: TRBJ1-3; clone size: once; V gene: TRBV9; CDR3 DNA: TGTGCCAGCAGCGCCCGACAGGGGGCGACTGGAAACACCATATATTTT; CDR3 protein: CASSARQGATGNTIYF
D gene: NA; J gene: TRBJ2-6; clone size: NA; V gene: TRBV4-1; CDR3 DNA: TGCGCCAGCAGCCAGCTACCGACCCGTGGGCCTGGGGCCAACGTCCTGACTTTC; CDR3 protein: CASSQLPTRGPGANVLTF
D gene: NA; J gene: TRBJ1-1; clone size: NA; V gene: TRBV5-6; CDR3 DNA: TGTGCCAGCAGCTTCGGGCGGGGGTTGGGCACTGAAGCTTTCTTT; CDR3 protein: CASSFGRGLGTEAFF
D gene: TRBD2; J gene: TRBJ2-2; clone size: NA; V gene: TRBV11-2; CDR3 DNA: TGTGCCAGCAGCGGACTAGCTCCCGGGGAGCTGTTTTTT; CDR3 protein: CASSGLAPGELFF
D gene: TRBD1; J gene: TRBJ1-2; clone size: NA; V gene: TRBV29-1; CDR3 DNA: TGCAGCGGAGCAACAGGGGGCTCTGGCTACACCTTC; CDR3 protein: CSGATGGSGYTF
D gene: NA; J gene: TRBJ2-7; clone size: NA; V gene: TRBV30; CDR3 DNA: TGTGCCTGGAGTGTACCGGGACTCCCCTCCTCCTACGAGCAGTACTTC; CDR3 protein: CAWSVPGLPSSYEQYF
D gene: NA; J gene: TRBJ2-7; clone size: NA; V gene: TRBV19; CDR3 DNA: TGTGCCAGTAGTATAGCCACAGGGAGGGCCAACGAGCAGTACTTC; CDR3 protein: CASSIATGRANEQYF
D gene: NA; J gene: TRBJ1-2; clone size: NA; V gene: TRBV12-3/TRBV12-4; CDR3 DNA: TGTGCCAGCAGCCCCCTCCCCTCCGGTGGCTACACCTTC; CDR3 protein: CASSPLPSGGYTF
D gene: TRBD2; J gene: TRBJ2-1; clone size: NA; V gene: TRBV6-1; CDR3 DNA: TGTGCCAGCAGTGAAGCTAGGTCGGGAGGGCCCTACAATGAGCAGTTCTTC; CDR3 protein: CASSEARSGGPYNEQFF
D gene: TRBD2; J gene: TRBJ2-1; clone size: NA; V gene: TRBV2; CDR3 DNA: TGTGCCAGCAGTGGGCGACTAGCGGCTTACAATGAGCAGTTCTTC; CDR3 protein: CASSGRLAAYNEQFF
D gene: TRBD1; J gene: TRBJ1-2; clone size: NA; V gene: TRBV2; CDR3 DNA: TGTGCCAGCAGTGTTGGGACAGGGGGCAGGTATGGCTACACCTTC; CDR3 protein: CASSVGTGGRYGYTF
D gene: NA; J gene: TRBJ1-5; clone size: once; V gene: TRBV28; CDR3 DNA: TGTGCCAGCAGTCCGCCGGGAGCAAGCAATCAGCCCCAGCATTTT; CDR3 protein: CASSPPGASNQPQHF
D gene: TRBD2; J gene: TRBJ2-1; clone size: NA; V gene: TRBV27; CDR3 DNA: TGTGCCAGCACAAGCGGGAGATCCTACAATGAGCAGTTCTTC; CDR3 protein: CASTSGRSYNEQFF
D gene: NA; J gene: TRBJ1-1; clone size: NA; V gene: TRBV5-1; CDR3 DNA: TGCGCCAGCAGCTTGGCAAGGACAGAGAACACTGAAGCTTTCTTT; CDR3 protein: CASSLARTENTEAFF
D gene: TRBD1; J gene: TRBJ1-1; clone size: NA; V gene: TRBV6-5; CDR3 DNA: TGTGCCAGCAGGGACTTGGGACAGCCGAACACTGAAGCTTTCTTT; CDR3 protein: CASRDLGQPNTEAFF
D gene: NA; J gene: TRBJ1-2; clone size: NA; V gene: TRBV19; CDR3 DNA: TGTGCCAGTAGTAGGCCAGATGATGGCTACACCTTC; CDR3 protein: CASSRPDDGYTF
D gene: NA; J gene: TRBJ2-7; clone size: once; V gene: TRBV28; CDR3 DNA: TGTGCCAGCAGATTTTACGGTCCTAACGAGCAGTACTTC; CDR3 protein: CASRFYGPNEQYF
D gene: NA; J gene: TRBJ1-4; clone size: few; V gene: TRBV19; CDR3 DNA: TGTGCCACTATGGGGAGGACTAATGAAAAACTGTTTTTT; CDR3 protein: CATMGRTNEKLFF
D gene: TRBD2; J gene: TRBJ2-2; clone size: NA; V gene: TRBV11-2; CDR3 DNA: TGTGCCAGCAGCCCCTTAGTAGCGGGAGCGGTCACCGGGGAGCTGTTTTTT; CDR3 protein: CASSPLVAGAVTGELFF
D gene: NA; J gene: TRBJ2-2; clone size: NA; V gene: TRBV7-3; CDR3 DNA: TGTGCCAGCAGCTACTCGAACACCGGGGAGCTGTTTTTT; CDR3 protein: CASSYSNTGELFF
D gene: TRBD1; J gene: TRBJ2-6; clone size: NA; V gene: TRBV5-1; CDR3 DNA: TGCGCCAGCAGCTCGAAAAGGGGACAGGGTTTCTCTGGGGCCAACGTCCTGACTTTC; CDR3 protein: CASSSKRGQGFSGANVLTF
D gene: NA; J gene: TRBJ2-5; clone size: NA; V gene: TRBV29-1; CDR3 DNA: TGCAGCGTTGTGAGGATGGAGACCCAGTACTTC; CDR3 protein: CSVVRMETQYF
D gene: TRBD2; J gene: TRBJ2-1; clone size: NA; V gene: TRBV19; CDR3 DNA: TGTGCCAGTATGGGGGGACTAGCGAGTAATGAGCAGTTCTTC; CDR3 protein: CASMGGLASNEQFF
D gene: NA; J gene: TRBJ1-1; clone size: few; V gene: TRBV5-6; CDR3 DNA: TGTGCCAGCAGCTGGGGACACACGAACACTGAAGCTTTCTTT; CDR3 protein: CASSWGHTNTEAFF
D gene: TRBD2; J gene: TRBJ2-3; clone size: NA; V gene: TRBV28; CDR3 DNA: TGTGCCAGCAGAACTAGCGGGGCGAGCACAGATACGCAGTATTTT; CDR3 protein: CASRTSGASTDTQYF
D gene: NA; J gene: TRBJ2-1; clone size: NA; V gene: TRBV7-9; CDR3 DNA: TGTGCCAGCAGCTTACCCCGGGCCCTAGAGGGTCCACAGAATGAGCAGTTCTTC; CDR3 protein: CASSLPRALEGPQNEQFF
D gene: TRBD2; J gene: TRBJ2-3; clone size: NA; V gene: TRBV6-5; CDR3 DNA: TGTGCCAGCAGTCGGACTAGCGGATTCACAGATACGCAGTATTTT; CDR3 protein: CASSRTSGFTDTQYF
D gene: NA; J gene: TRBJ2-5; clone size: NA; V gene: TRBV21-1; CDR3 DNA: TGTGCCAGCAGCAAGTGGCTAGCGGGAGTTTATGGAGAGACCCAGTACTTC; CDR3 protein: CASSKWLAGVYGETQYF
D gene: NA; J gene: TRBJ1-4; clone size: once; V gene: TRBV6-5; CDR3 DNA: TGTGCCAGCGAGGCCAGGGGCAATGAAAAACTGTTTTTT; CDR3 protein: CASEARGNEKLFF
D gene: NA; J gene: TRBJ2-7; clone size: many; V gene: TRBV28; CDR3 DNA: TGTGCCAGCAGTGGTTACAGGGACTACGAGCAGTACTTC; CDR3 protein: CASSGYRDYEQYF
D gene: NA; J gene: TRBJ2-1; clone size: NA; V gene: TRBV9; CDR3 DNA: TGTGCCAGCAGCTTTAAGGGGCTACGCAATGAGCAGTTCTTC; CDR3 protein: CASSFKGLRNEQFF
D gene: TRBD1; J gene: TRBJ2-5; clone size: NA; V gene: TRBV7-9; CDR3 DNA: TGTGCCAGCACCTCCCCAGGGGCAGGGGGCATAGGGGCAGAAGAGACCCAGTACTTC; CDR3 protein: CASTSPGAGGIGAEETQYF
D gene: NA; J gene: TRBJ2-2; clone size: once; V gene: TRBV7-8; CDR3 DNA: TGTGCCAGCAGCTTAACAGGGAGAGGCGGGGAGCTGTTTTTT; CDR3 protein: CASSLTGRGGELFF
D gene: TRBD1; J gene: TRBJ2-7; clone size: NA; V gene: TRBV6-5; CDR3 DNA: TGTGCCAGCAGTTGGGACAGGGAACGCCCCGGGCAGTACTTC; CDR3 protein: CASSWDRERPGQYF
D gene: TRBD2; J gene: TRBJ2-1; clone size: few; V gene: TRBV7-7; CDR3 DNA: TGTGCTAGCAGCTGCCTGGGGCGGGAGTTGAATGAGCAGTTCTTC; CDR3 protein: CASSCLGRELNEQFF
D gene: NA; J gene: TRBJ2-7; clone size: NA; V gene: TRBV4-2; CDR3 DNA: TGTGCCAGCAGCCAAGGGCCGGGAGACGACAACCTCTCCTACGAGCAGTACTTC; CDR3 protein: CASSQGPGDDNLSYEQYF
D gene: NA; J gene: TRBJ2-7; clone size: NA; V gene: TRBV11-2; CDR3 DNA: TGTGCCAGCAGCCGACCGCAGGGAAGGGGTTACGAGCAGTACTTC; CDR3 protein: CASSRPQGRGYEQYF
D gene: NA; J gene: TRBJ1-2; clone size: NA; V gene: TRBV25-1; CDR3 DNA: TGTGCCAGCAGTGAATGGGGAGACAACTATGGCTACACCTTC; CDR3 protein: CASSEWGDNYGYTF
D gene: TRBD1; J gene: TRBJ1-1; clone size: NA; V gene: TRBV27; CDR3 DNA: TGTGCCAGCAGTTTAGGACAGGCGAACACTGAAGCTTTCTTT; CDR3 protein: CASSLGQANTEAFF
D gene: TRBD1; J gene: TRBJ1-2; clone size: NA; V gene: TRBV28; CDR3 DNA: TGTGCCAGCAGTTCTCCCCTTGACAGGGCCCGATCATATGGCTACACCTTC; CDR3 protein: CASSSPLDRARSYGYTF
D gene: TRBD2; J gene: TRBJ2-1; clone size: NA; V gene: TRBV7-7; CDR3 DNA: TGTGCTAGCAGCTTAGGGACTAGCCTAAGCTCCTACAATGAGCAGTTCTTC; CDR3 protein: CASSLGTSLSSYNEQFF
D gene: NA; J gene: TRBJ2-6; clone size: NA; V gene: TRBV7-3; CDR3 DNA: TGTGCCAGCAGCCTTAGCGTGAACTCTGGGGCCAACGTCCTGACTTTC; CDR3 protein: CASSLSVNSGANVLTF
D gene: NA; J gene: TRBJ2-1; clone size: NA; V gene: TRBV27; CDR3 DNA: TGTGCCAGCAGTTTGGGGGCCGCCGGAAACAATGAGCAGTTCTTC; CDR3 protein: CASSLGAAGNNEQFF
D gene: NA; J gene: TRBJ1-5; clone size: NA; V gene: TRBV19; CDR3 DNA: TGTGCCAGTAGTATAGGGACTCTAAGCAATCAGCCCCAGCATTTT; CDR3 protein: CASSIGTLSNQPQHF
D gene: TRBD2; J gene: TRBJ2-3; clone size: few; V gene: TRBV28; CDR3 DNA: TGTGCCAGCAGTTCCCTCCGCCGGGCTAGCGGGAGTTCTACAGATACGCAGTATTTT; CDR3 protein: CASSSLRRASGSSTDTQYF
D gene: TRBD2; J gene: TRBJ2-2; clone size: NA; V gene: TRBV7-3; CDR3 DNA: TGTGCCAGCAGCTTACCCAGCGGGAGGAACACCGGGGAGCTGTTTTTT; CDR3 protein: CASSLPSGRNTGELFF
D gene: TRBD1; J gene: TRBJ2-2; clone size: NA; V gene: TRBV9; CDR3 DNA: TGTGCCAGCAGCGCCGGGACAGGGTACACCGGGGAGCTGTTTTTT; CDR3 protein: CASSAGTGYTGELFF
D gene: NA; J gene: TRBJ2-7; clone size: NA; V gene: TRBV5-4; CDR3 DNA: TGTGCCAGCAGCCTGGTGAGTTCACAGGAGCAGTACTTC; CDR3 protein: CASSLVSSQEQYF
D gene: NA; J gene: TRBJ2-1; clone size: NA; V gene: TRBV19; CDR3 DNA: TGTGCCAGTAGTCATCTAGGCAATGAGCAGTTCTTC; CDR3 protein: CASSHLGNEQFF